The TCR beta chain under discussion was sequenced for a study of beta chain features in type 1 diabetes. Points from the study as a whole: HLA effects on TCRB rearrangement stayed unresolved here. cDNA sequencing could over-represent cells with high TCR expression. Diminished insertions and augmented deletions at VDJ junctions characterized type 1 diabetes patients.

Germline V CDR1 and CDR2: SGHTA, FQGNSA. The CDR3 sequence is 17 residues long. Trimming removed 0 bases at V and 4 bases at J, with 18 bases between. The whole isolated RNA underwent reverse transcription, so sequencing captured expressed TCRB transcripts. The repertoire was sequenced with immunoSEQ multiplex PCR; TCRdb's copy has only in-frame clones and lacks some. Of under 450,000 clones listed, around 13% are singletons. In the case of this clone: The antigen is unknown.

This rearrangement joins TRBV7-2 to TRBJ2-5; no clear D. The material sequenced was naive CD4+ T cells from blood. This clonotype was sampled from a man between 25 and 39 years old in good health. CDR3 loop: CASSLAQKVSLLETQYF. The CDR3 DNA reads as TGTGCCAGCAGCTTAGCCCAAAAGGTCTCGCTTCTAGAGACCCAGTACTTC.